This passage covers 14 T cell receptor beta chains from one sample sequenced in a study of beta chain features in type 1 diabetes. Findings of the study overall: People with Type 1 diabetes carried modestly yet significantly shorter TCRB CDR3s in all four CD4+ subsets.

Their antigens are not known. Isolated RNA was reverse transcribed in full, so expressed TCRB transcripts were sequenced. Produced via immunoSEQ multiplex PCR; TCRdb's table is partial and in-frame only. The sample has 550,000 to 850,000 clones; under 15% are singletons. The sample taken for sequencing was naive CD4+ T cells from blood. The receptor set was obtained from a man between 18 and 35 years old with type 1 diabetes.

V gene TRBV2 combines with J gene TRBJ2-1; D ambiguous. Germline V gives CDR1 SNHLY, CDR2 FYNNEI. Trimming cost V 8 bases and J 0 bases, with 11 bases left between them. The CDR3 runs to 14 residues. CDR3 loop: CASSSASSYNEQFF. The CDR3 DNA reads as TGTGCCAGCTCGTCGGCCAGCTCCTACAATGAGCAGTTCTTC.

This clone was seen only a few times. The rearrangement uses TRBV14 and TRBJ2-3; 9 positions match TRBD2. Germline trimming cut 1 base from V and 6 bases from J; bases unmatched to any gene: 8. CDR3 length: 16 residues. CDR1 is SGHDN and CDR2 is FVKESK in the germline V gene. This chain's CDR3 is CASSQVRLAGTDTQYF. The CDR3 nucleotides read TGTGCCAGCAGCCAAGTCAGGCTAGCGGGGACGGATACGCAGTATTTT.

This clone came up a few times. The chain combines TRBV12-5 with TRBJ2-6; D may be TRBD2 (6 bases). This CDR3 is 15 amino acids long. The V end lost 5 bases, the J end lost 2 bases, and 10 bases lay between the germline ends. Germline loops: CDR1 LGHNT, CDR2 FRNRAP. CDR3 residues: CASGGGVTGANVLTF. The CDR3, as DNA: TGTGCTAGTGGTGGAGGGGTTACTGGGGCCAACGTCCTGACTTTC.

As for this clone: At the DNA level, this CDR3 is encoded by other sequences in the same sample as well. The chain carries TRBV2 and TRBJ2-3; no definite D call. This CDR3 comprises 11 residues. Trimming pared 5 bases from V and 0 bases from J, leaving 0 bases between. Germline V gene sequence: CDR1 SNHLY, CDR2 FYNNEI. In DNA, the CDR3 is TGTGCCAGCAGTAGCACAGATACGCAGTATTTT. The encoded protein is CASSSTDTQYF.

This clone was picked up a small number of times. V gene TRBV7-9 combines with J gene TRBJ2-7, with 8 bases identical to TRBD2. CDR1 is SEHNR and CDR2 is FQNEAQ in the germline V gene (reference sequence). The CDR3 runs 15 residues. V trimming: 0 bases; J trimming: 5 bases; junction bases outside the gene matches: 6. The DNA for the CDR3 is TGTGCCAGCAGCTTAGCCCAACCGGGGGGGCACGAGCAGTACTTC. Its translation is CASSLAQPGGHEQYF.

A few counts support this clone. The CDR3 reads CASRGTSQETQYF. The DNA of the CDR3 is TGTGCCAGCAGGGGGACTAGCCAAGAGACCCAGTACTTC. V and J are TRBV28 and TRBJ2-5; 8 positions agree with TRBD2. The CDR3 is 13 residues long. Losses at the gene ends were 6 bases for V and 1 base for J; bases not matched to a gene: 1. Looked up from germline, CDR1 is MDHEN and CDR2 is SYDVKM.

This clone turned up a few times. The rearrangement links TRBV30 to TRBJ1-1, with D unresolved. Germline loops: CDR1 GTSNPN, CDR2 SVGIG (reference sequence). The V and J ends lost 1 base and 4 bases respectively, with 16 bases between them. This CDR3 is built from 15 residues. The CDR3 DNA follows: TGTGCCTGGAGTGCCAATACCCGATTAGGCACTGAAGCTTTCTTT. As protein: CAWSANTRLGTEAFF.

This chain joins TRBV4-1 and TRBJ1-5; the D is unclear. The germline gives CDR1 MGHRA, CDR2 YSYEKL. This CDR3 comprises 14 residues. Between the trimmed V and J ends, which lost 0 bases and 4 bases, there was a span of 7 bases. Here the CDR3 reads CASSQDHGNQPQHF. The DNA of the CDR3 is TGCGCCAGCAGCCAAGATCACGGGAATCAGCCCCAGCATTTT.

This clone was observed a few times. The rearrangement joins TRBV7-2 to TRBJ2-3; D ambiguous. This CDR3 region has 14 residues. Germline assignment: CDR1 SGHTA and CDR2 FQGNSA. Trimming took off 3 bases at V and 8 bases at J, with 15 bases between the two ends. In DNA, the CDR3 is TGTGCCAGCAGCTTGGGAACCTCCTCGGGTACGCAGTATTTT. It encodes CASSLGTSSGTQYF. The variable domain in full, with the rest retrieved from reference TRBV7-2 and TRBJ2-3, is GAGVSQSPSNKVTEKGKDVELRCDPISGHTALYWYRQSLGQGLEFLIYFQGNSAPDKSGLPSDRFSAERTGGSVSTLTIQRTQQEDSAVYLCASSLGTSSGTQYFGPGTRLTVL.

The V gene is TRBV6-1, the J gene TRBJ1-6, with no clear D. The V and J ends lost 1 base and 2 bases respectively, with 9 bases between them. Germline values: CDR1 MNHNS, CDR2 SASEGT. This CDR3 region has 16 residues. This CDR3 is CASSEVGLTYNSPLHF. For the CDR3, the DNA is TGTGCCAGCAGTGAAGTCGGACTTACCTATAATTCACCCCTCCACTTT.

There are a few counts of this clone. The chain combines TRBV30 with TRBJ2-1; 10 bases match TRBD2. Germline values: CDR1 GTSNPN, CDR2 SVGIG (reference sequence). The CDR3 spans 19 residues. The V and J ends lost 6 bases and 2 bases, in that order; junction bases with no gene match: 19. CDR3 amino acids: CACKTKRGGNPLPYNEQFF. CDR3 DNA: TGTGCCTGCAAAACCAAGCGGGGGGGAAATCCTTTACCCTACAATGAGCAGTTCTTC. The variable domain in full, completed from reference TRBV30 and TRBJ2-1, reads SQTIHQWPATLVQPVGSPLSLECTVEGTSNPNLYWYRQAAGRGLQLLFYSVGIGQISSEVPQNLSASRPQDRQFILSSKKLLLSDSGFYLCACKTKRGGNPLPYNEQFFGPGTRLTVL.

Comments on this clone: Within the sample, other DNA sequences also encode this same CDR3. The V call is TRBV6-5, the J call TRBJ2-3; 7 nucleotides align to TRBD1. This CDR3 comprises 14 residues. V lost 4 bases, J lost 1 base, and 2 bases stayed unmatched. CDR1 is MNHEY and CDR2 is SVGAGI in the germline V gene. CDR3 region: CASSWDSRTDTQYF. In nucleotides, the CDR3 is TGTGCCAGCAGTTGGGACAGCCGCACAGATACGCAGTATTTT.

The chain recombines TRBV4-2 with TRBJ2-7, with TRBD2 matching over 7 bases. The J segment lost 5 bases and the V segment lost 4 bases, leaving 8 bases of the junction unmatched. The CDR3 contains 14 residues. The germline CDR1 and CDR2 sequences are LGHNA and YNFKEQ. CDR3 nucleotide sequence: TGTGCCAGCAGCCGGGGAGGGGCGAGCGACGAGCAGTACTTC. Protein sequence: CASSRGGASDEQYF.

In the case of this clone: At the DNA level, this CDR3 is encoded by other sequences in the same sample as well. V gene TRBV29-1 combines with J gene TRBJ2-2; 14 bases map to TRBD2. The CDR3 covers 14 residues. Germline CDR1 SQVTM, CDR2 ANQGSEA. Losses at the gene ends were 6 bases for V and 6 bases for J; bases not matched to a gene: 3. Here the CDR3 DNA reads TGCAGCGTACGACTAGCGGGGGGGGCCGGGGAGCTGTTTTTT. Residues: CSVRLAGGAGELFF.